One sample yielded the 29 T cell receptor beta chains listed below, sequenced in a study of cytomegalovirus exposure and HLA in healthy donors. The PCR contained 60 Vbeta and 13 Jbeta primers. Generated by immunoSEQ multiplex PCR, the TCRdb table keeps only in-frame clones and is missing some. The sample holds around 190,000 clones; 60% to 80% are singletons and the top ten take less than 3%. Sequenced material: PBMCs. The origin of the receptors is a woman younger than 45 in good health and CMV-seronegative.

The chain carries TRBV5-1 and TRBJ2-1, with D perhaps TRBD2 (6 bases). Per germline, CDR1 SGHRS and CDR2 YFSETQ. This CDR3 has 14 residues. The V and J ends lost 2 bases and 5 bases respectively, with 11 bases between them. CDR3 region: CASSFRAGNNEQFF. The CDR3 DNA reads as TGCGCCAGCAGCTTTCGGGCGGGGAACAATGAGCAGTTCTTC.

This rearrangement joins TRBV28 to TRBJ1-5, with TRBD1 matching 8 bases. The germline gives CDR1 MDHEN, CDR2 SYDVKM. Trimming removed 5 bases from V and 6 bases from J; junction bases left unmatched: 6. The CDR3 covers 14 residues. The CDR3 loop is CASSLRTGIQPQHF. The CDR3 DNA reads TGTGCCAGCAGTCTTCGGACAGGGATTCAGCCCCAGCATTTT. Variable domain in full (rest from reference TRBV28 and TRBJ1-5): DVKVTQSSRYLVKRTGEKVFLECVQDMDHENMFWYRQDPGLGLRLIYFSYDVKMKEKGDIPEGYSVSREKKERFSLILESASTNQTSMYLCASSLRTGIQPQHFGDGTRLSIL.

About this clone: Other DNA sequences in this sample translate to the same CDR3. The chain uses TRBV5-6 and TRBJ1-1, with 9 nucleotides matching TRBD1. In germline, CDR1 is SGHDT, CDR2 YYEEEE. CDR3 length equals 19 residues. The J segment lost 4 bases and the V segment lost 0 bases, leaving 16 bases of the junction unmatched. This CDR3 is CASSLGPGTGPSWGTEAFF. CDR3 sequence (DNA): TGTGCCAGCAGCTTGGGCCCCGGGACAGGGCCTTCGTGGGGCACTGAAGCTTTCTTT. Full variable domain (outside the CDR3, taken from reference TRBV5-6 and TRBJ1-1): DAGVTQSPTHLIKTRGQQVTLRCSPKSGHDTVSWYQQALGQGPQFIFQYYEEEERQRGNFPDRFSGHQFPNYSSELNVNALLLGDSALYLCASSLGPGTGPSWGTEAFFGQGTRLTVV.

V usage is TRBV5-1 and J usage is TRBJ2-7; 8 bases match TRBD1. Germline CDR1 and CDR2: SGHRS and YFSETQ. The length of the CDR3 is 13 residues. V dropped 6 bases and J dropped 6; count of bases not matched to a gene: 8. Here the CDR3 reads CASKYAGGSEQYF. The CDR3 DNA reads TGCGCCAGCAAATATGCAGGGGGCTCCGAGCAGTACTTC.

CDR3 sequence reads: CSDGTGLPHEQYF. CDR3 nucleotides: TGCAGCGACGGGACAGGCCTACCCCACGAGCAGTACTTC. The V and J genes are TRBV29-1 and TRBJ2-7; TRBD1 matches 8 bases. Germline assignment: CDR1 SQVTM and CDR2 ANQGSEA. After removal of 7 bases from V and 5 bases from J, the junction contained 10 bases not matched to a gene. The CDR3 has 13 residues.

CDR3 DNA: TGTGCCACCAGAACCCGGACAGGAACTGCAACTAATGAAAAACTGTTTTTT. It specifies CATRTRTGTATNEKLFF. The V and J genes are TRBV15 and TRBJ1-4, with TRBD1 matching over 7 bases. Germline V gene sequence: CDR1 LNHNV, CDR2 YYDKDF (reference sequence). The J segment lost 0 bases and the V segment lost 6 bases, leaving 10 bases of the junction unmatched. The length of the CDR3 is 17 residues.

The gene calls are TRBV18 and TRBJ1-1; 7 bases are a match to TRBD1. The CDR3 spans 14 residues. Germline values: CDR1 KGHSH, CDR2 LQKENI. The ends lost 5 bases at V and 5 bases at J; junction bases unmatched: 8. The CDR3 DNA sequence: TGTGCCAGCTCAGCCTACAGGGGAGTAACTGAAGCTTTCTTT. It specifies CASSAYRGVTEAFF. Variable domain in full (rest from reference TRBV18 and TRBJ1-1): NAGVMQNPRHLVRRRGQEARLRCSPMKGHSHVYWYRQLPEEGLKFMVYLQKENIIDESGMPKERFSAEFPKEGPSILRIQQVVRGDSAAYFCASSAYRGVTEAFFGQGTRLTVV.

CDR3 protein: CAISPGQGYEQYF. The CDR3 DNA sequence: TGTGCCATCAGTCCCGGACAGGGCTACGAGCAGTACTTC. The chain uses TRBV10-3 and TRBJ2-5, with 8 bases matching TRBD1. The better agreement between TRBJ2-7 and the DNA end casts doubt on the J call. This CDR3 contains 13 residues. CDR1 ENHRY and CDR2 SYGVKD come from the germline V gene.

The chain uses TRBV18 and TRBJ2-4, with 10 bases fitting TRBD2. The CDR3 runs to 15 residues. V lost 3 bases, J lost 4 bases, and 3 bases stayed unmatched. Germline assignment: CDR1 KGHSH and CDR2 LQKENI. Here the CDR3 reads CASSPASGRKNIQYF. CDR3 sequence (DNA): TGTGCCAGCTCACCGGCTAGCGGGAGAAAAAACATTCAGTACTTC.

The CDR3 nucleotides read TGTGCCAGCAGTGCGGTGAGGACAGGGCCCGGATATGGCTACACCTTC. Translating it yields CASSAVRTGPGYGYTF. The gene calls are TRBV2 and TRBJ1-2; 8 nucleotides align to TRBD1. There are 16 residues in the CDR3. Germline loops: CDR1 SNHLY, CDR2 FYNNEI. V was clipped by 4 bases and J by 5 bases; unmatched bases: 12. The full variable domain, with the rest looked up from reference TRBV2 and TRBJ1-2, is EPEVTQTPSHQVTQMGQEVILRCVPISNHLYFYWYRQILGQKVEFLVSFYNNEISEKSEIFDDQFSVERPDGSNFTLKIRSTKLEDSAMYFCASSAVRTGPGYGYTFGSGTRLTVV.

The chain's CDR3 is CASSLAGDYTEAFF. CDR3 coding DNA: TGTGCCAGCAGCTTGGCAGGGGATTACACTGAAGCTTTCTTT. This chain joins TRBV11-2 and TRBJ1-1, with D possibly matching TRBD1 (6 bases). The CDR3 totals 14 residues. CDR1 is SGHAT and CDR2 is FQNNGV in the germline V gene. Trimming took 3 bases from V and 3 from J, leaving 11 bases between them. Full variable domain (remainder filled in from reference TRBV11-2 and TRBJ1-1): EAGVAQSPRYKIIEKRQSVAFWCNPISGHATLYWYQQILGQGPKLLIQFQNNGVVDDSQLPKDRFSAERLKGVDSTLKIQPAKLEDSAVYLCASSLAGDYTEAFFGQGTRLTVV.

The chain joins TRBV7-2 to TRBJ2-7, with 10 positions matching TRBD2. V lost 5 bases, J lost 3 bases, and 7 bases stayed unmatched. Germline V lookup: CDR1 SGHTA, CDR2 FQGNSA. The CDR3 totals 15 residues. The CDR3 protein is CASSEGVAGGYEQYF. The DNA for the CDR3 is TGTGCCAGCAGCGAAGGTGTAGCGGGGGGCTACGAGCAGTACTTC.

This chain connects TRBV6-1 to TRBJ2-7; perhaps TRBD1 as D (6 bases). The germline V gene has CDR1 MNHNS and CDR2 SASEGT. The CDR3 contains 14 residues. V was shortened by 2 bases and J by 6 bases, with 14 bases between the two germline ends. The CDR3, as DNA: TGTGCCAGCAGTGAATGGCCCTGGACAGTCGAGCAGTACTTC. It translates to CASSEWPWTVEQYF.

This clone was detected a few times. The rearrangement joins TRBV28 to TRBJ1-2; 10 bases fit TRBD1. Losses at the gene ends were 6 bases for V and 6 bases for J; bases not matched to a gene: 7. The CDR3 sequence is 14 residues long. The germline V gene has CDR1 MDHEN and CDR2 SYDVKM. The CDR3 loop is CASRASGTGDGYTF. The CDR3 DNA reads TGTGCCAGCAGGGCCAGTGGGACAGGGGATGGCTACACCTTC.

The chain links TRBV5-1 to TRBJ2-1, with 9 positions matching TRBD2. After removal of 0 bases from V and 13 bases from J, the junction contained 8 bases not matched to a gene. CDR3 length equals 14 residues. CDR1 is SGHRS and CDR2 is YFSETQ in the germline V gene. The CDR3 reads CASSLGLLAGPQFF. CDR3 sequence (DNA): TGCGCCAGCAGCTTGGGGTTACTAGCGGGCCCACAGTTCTTC.

This clone was detected only a few times. The chain carries TRBV10-3 and TRBJ2-3; 10 bases match TRBD2. The CDR3 runs to 17 residues. Per germline, CDR1 ENHRY and CDR2 SYGVKD. V gave up 5 bases and J gave up 0 bases; unmatched junction bases: 8. CDR3 in DNA: TGTGCCATCAGTCCGTGGACTAGCGGCTATAGCACAGATACGCAGTATTTT. Its protein product is CAISPWTSGYSTDTQYF.

The chain's CDR3 is CASSQETAGVSYEQYF. The CDR3 DNA reads as TGTGCCAGCAGCCAAGAAACGGCGGGAGTCTCCTACGAGCAGTACTTC. The chain carries TRBV4-2 and TRBJ2-7, with 7 bases identical to TRBD2. The V and J ends lost 0 bases and 0 bases, in that order; junction bases with no gene match: 5. The germline gives CDR1 LGHNA, CDR2 YNFKEQ. CDR3 length: 16 amino acids.

This clone was found a few times. This chain uses TRBV30 with TRBJ2-3; TRBD2 aligns across 12 bases. Germline CDR1 GTSNPN, CDR2 SVGIG (reference sequence). V lost 5 bases to trimming and J lost 4 bases; unmatched junction nucleotides: 4. The CDR3 sequence is 14 residues long. The CDR3 DNA reads as TGTGCCTGGGGAACTAGCGGGGGGTCAGATACGCAGTATTTT. This codes for CAWGTSGGSDTQYF.

This clone was found once. The rearrangement uses TRBV7-6 and TRBJ2-2; 7 bases map to TRBD1. This CDR3 region has 15 residues. Per germline, CDR1 SGHVS and CDR2 FNYEAQ. The V segment lost 5 bases and the J segment 9 bases; nucleotides outside the gene matches: 12. The CDR3, as DNA: TGTGCCAGCAGCCCTCGACAGGGTGGGGGAAGGGAGCTGTTTTTT. This encodes CASSPRQGGGRELFF.

The rearrangement links TRBV5-1 to TRBJ2-3, with 9 bases aligning to TRBD2. The CDR3 extends over 14 amino acids. Trimming cost V 6 bases and J 2 bases; bases outside gene matches: 4. The germline CDR1 and CDR2 sequences are SGHRS and YFSETQ. CDR3 DNA: TGCGCCAGCATGCGGGGGGGCGCCACAGATACGCAGTATTTT. It codes for CASMRGGATDTQYF.

This chain links TRBV28 with TRBJ1-3, with a possible D match to TRBD1 (5 bases). Trimming shortened V by 5 bases and J by 0 bases, and 11 bases separated the two germline ends. This CDR3 region has 15 residues. CDR1 is MDHEN, CDR2 SYDVKM, per germline. This CDR3 reads CASSMTASSGNTIYF. CDR3 sequence (DNA): TGTGCCAGCAGTATGACAGCTTCCTCTGGAAACACCATATATTTT.

The chain carries TRBV6-1 and TRBJ1-2, with D perhaps matching TRBD1 (5 bases). With 6 bases removed from V and 1 base from J, the gap between germline ends came to 9 bases. Germline-derived CDR1 and CDR2 are MNHNS and SASEGT. The CDR3 is 13 residues long. Here the CDR3 reads CASSGGGNYGYTF. The CDR3, as DNA: TGTGCCAGCAGCGGGGGGGGTAACTATGGCTACACCTTC.

This chain uses TRBV5-1 with TRBJ1-1; 10 bases agree with TRBD1. V lost 4 bases and J lost 1; bases outside the gene matches: 7. The CDR3 contains 16 residues. Germline loops: CDR1 SGHRS, CDR2 YFSETQ. Written as DNA, the CDR3 is TGCGCCAGCAGCCGCGGGACAGGGGTCGGGAACACTGAAGCTTTCTTT. As protein: CASSRGTGVGNTEAFF.

This chain connects TRBV10-3 to TRBJ1-5; D possibly corresponds to TRBD1 (6 bases). Germline V gene sequence: CDR1 ENHRY, CDR2 SYGVKD. V was trimmed by 6 bases and J by 4 bases, leaving 7 bases between them. The CDR3 sequence is 12 residues long. The CDR3 spells CAIRDRNQPQHF. The CDR3 DNA is TGTGCCATCAGGGACAGAAATCAGCCCCAGCATTTT.

This clone has only one observation. The chain uses TRBV5-1 and TRBJ1-1, with TRBD1 as a possible D gene (6 bases). V was cut by 4 bases and J by 0 bases, with 13 bases left in between. The CDR3 spans 15 residues. Germline CDR1 is SGHRS and CDR2 is YFSETQ. The chain's CDR3 is CASSLQTGMNTEAFF. DNA for the CDR3: TGCGCCAGCAGCCTACAAACAGGGATGAACACTGAAGCTTTCTTT. The variable domain in full, with the rest retrieved from reference TRBV5-1 and TRBJ1-1, is KAGVTQTPRYLIKTRGQQVTLSCSPISGHRSVSWYQQTPGQGLQFLFEYFSETQRNKGNFPGRFSGRQFSNSRSEMNVSTLELGDSALYLCASSLQTGMNTEAFFGQGTRLTVV.

The V call is TRBV29-1, the J call TRBJ2-7; 7 nucleotides align to TRBD2. Losses at the gene ends were 7 bases for V and 6 bases for J; bases not matched to a gene: 21. The length of the CDR3 is 16 residues. CDR1 and CDR2 (germline): SQVTM, ANQGSEA. CDR3 sequence reads: CSAALVRDYSLFEQYF. CDR3 nucleotide sequence: TGCAGCGCTGCGCTCGTTAGGGACTACTCCCTTTTCGAGCAGTACTTC.

The rearrangement uses TRBV28 and TRBJ2-7; 7 bases agree with TRBD2. Germline CDR1 MDHEN, CDR2 SYDVKM. V gave up 3 bases and J gave up 1 base; unmatched junction bases: 6. There are 15 residues in the CDR3. For the CDR3, the DNA is TGTGCCAGCAGTTTCTCGGGAGGTTCTTCCTACGAGCAGTACTTC. It is translated as CASSFSGGSSYEQYF.

The chain has TRBV5-6 and TRBJ2-5; 9 bases are shared with TRBD1. V shed 2 bases and J 2 bases; nucleotides not matched to a gene: 4. The germline CDR1 and CDR2 sequences are SGHDT and YYEEEE. The CDR3 runs to 15 residues. The CDR3 is CASSFGTGFQETQYF. The DNA for the CDR3 is TGTGCCAGCAGCTTTGGGACAGGGTTTCAAGAGACCCAGTACTTC.

This chain connects TRBV6-1 to TRBJ2-7, with 8 bases aligning to TRBD1. This CDR3 is 12 amino acids long. CDR1 and CDR2 from the germline V gene are MNHNS and SASEGT. V shed 6 bases, J shed 3 bases, and the junction held 1 base outside the gene matches. The CDR3 bases are TGTGCCAGCAGGACAGGGGTCTACGAGCAGTACTTC. Its translation: CASRTGVYEQYF.